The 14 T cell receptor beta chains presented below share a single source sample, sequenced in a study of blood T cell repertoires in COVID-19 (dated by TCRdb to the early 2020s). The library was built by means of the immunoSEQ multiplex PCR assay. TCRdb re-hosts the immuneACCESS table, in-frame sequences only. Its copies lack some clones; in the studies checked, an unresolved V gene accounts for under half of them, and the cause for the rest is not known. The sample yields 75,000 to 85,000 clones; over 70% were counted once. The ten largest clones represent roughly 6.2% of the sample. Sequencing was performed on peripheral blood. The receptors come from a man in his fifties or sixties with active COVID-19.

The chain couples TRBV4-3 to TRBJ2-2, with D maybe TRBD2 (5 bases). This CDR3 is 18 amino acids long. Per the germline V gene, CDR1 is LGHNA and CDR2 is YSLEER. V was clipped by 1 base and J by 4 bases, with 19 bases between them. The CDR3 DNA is TGCGCCAGCAGCCAAGTCCATCGAGGGCGAACCGGCACCGGGGAGCTGTTTTTT. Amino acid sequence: CASSQVHRGRTGTGELFF.

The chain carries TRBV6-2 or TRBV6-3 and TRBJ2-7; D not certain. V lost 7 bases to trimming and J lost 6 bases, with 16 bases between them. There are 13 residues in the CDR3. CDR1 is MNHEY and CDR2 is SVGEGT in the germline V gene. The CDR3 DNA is TGTGCCAGCACCCCAGACAAGTTGAGCGAGCAGTACTTC. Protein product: CASTPDKLSEQYF.

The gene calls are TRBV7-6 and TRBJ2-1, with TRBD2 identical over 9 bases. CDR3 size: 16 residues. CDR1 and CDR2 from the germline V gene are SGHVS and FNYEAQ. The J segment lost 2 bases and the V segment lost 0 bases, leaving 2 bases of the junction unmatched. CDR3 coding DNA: TGTGCCAGCAGCTTAGCAGGCGGGAGGGCCTACAATGAGCAGTTCTTC. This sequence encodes CASSLAGGRAYNEQFF. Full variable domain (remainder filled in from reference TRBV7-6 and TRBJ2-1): GAGVSQSPRYKVTKRGQDVALRCDPISGHVSLYWYRQALGQGPEFLTYFNYEAQQDKSGLPNDRFSAERPEGSISTLTIQRTEQRDSAMYRCASSLAGGRAYNEQFFGPGTRLTVL.

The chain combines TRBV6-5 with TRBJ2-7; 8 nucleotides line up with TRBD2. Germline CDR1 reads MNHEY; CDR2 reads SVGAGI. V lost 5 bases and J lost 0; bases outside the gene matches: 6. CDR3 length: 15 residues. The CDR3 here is CASSTGTSLSYEQYF. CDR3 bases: TGTGCCAGCAGTACCGGGACTAGTCTCTCCTACGAGCAGTACTTC.

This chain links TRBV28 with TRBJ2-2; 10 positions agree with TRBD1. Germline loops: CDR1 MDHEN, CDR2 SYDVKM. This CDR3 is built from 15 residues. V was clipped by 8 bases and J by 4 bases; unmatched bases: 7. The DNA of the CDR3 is TGTGCCAGCCCCCCCGGGACAGGGGCCACCGGGGAGCTGTTTTTT. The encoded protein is CASPPGTGATGELFF.

As DNA, the CDR3 is TGTGCCAGCAGCTCGCCACAGGGTTCCAAAAACATTCAGTACTTC. This encodes CASSSPQGSKNIQYF. V usage is TRBV11-2 and J usage is TRBJ2-4, with a tentative D call TRBD1 (6 bases). Germline CDR1 is SGHAT and CDR2 is FQNNGV. This CDR3 is 15 amino acids long. The germline V and J ends were trimmed by 4 bases and 2 bases, with 12 bases remaining between them.

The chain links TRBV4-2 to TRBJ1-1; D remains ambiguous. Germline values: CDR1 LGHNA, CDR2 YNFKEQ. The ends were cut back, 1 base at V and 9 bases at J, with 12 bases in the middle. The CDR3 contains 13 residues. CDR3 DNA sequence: TGTGCCAGCAGCCAAGGCACTACGGGGAAAGCTTTCTTT. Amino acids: CASSQGTTGKAFF.

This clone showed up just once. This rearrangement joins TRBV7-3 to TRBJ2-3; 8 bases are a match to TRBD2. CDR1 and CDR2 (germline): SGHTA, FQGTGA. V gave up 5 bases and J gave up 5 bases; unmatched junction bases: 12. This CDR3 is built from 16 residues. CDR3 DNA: TGTGCCAGCAGCACCACGGGGGGGTCCTGGAAAGATACGCAGTATTTT. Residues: CASSTTGGSWKDTQYF.

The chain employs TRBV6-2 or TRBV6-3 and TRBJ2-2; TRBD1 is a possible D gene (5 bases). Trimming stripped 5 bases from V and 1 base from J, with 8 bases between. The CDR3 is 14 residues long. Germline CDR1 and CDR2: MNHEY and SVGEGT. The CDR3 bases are TGTGCCAGCAGTCGTACAGGGAACACCGGGGAGCTGTTTTTT. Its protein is CASSRTGNTGELFF.

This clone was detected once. The CDR3 DNA follows: TGTGCCAGCAGCCAAGCTGCGGGAATCACTGAAGCTTTCTTT. Its translation is CASSQAAGITEAFF. The chain links TRBV3-1 (or the pseudogene TRBV3-2) to TRBJ1-1; no clear D gene. CDR1 is LGHDT and CDR2 is YNNKEL in the germline V gene (reference sequence). There are 14 residues in the CDR3. Trimming took 1 base from V and 4 from J, leaving 10 bases between them.

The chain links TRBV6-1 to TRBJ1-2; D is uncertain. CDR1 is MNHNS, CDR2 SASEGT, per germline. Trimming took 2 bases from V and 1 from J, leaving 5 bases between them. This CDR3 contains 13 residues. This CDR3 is CASSERSNYGYTF. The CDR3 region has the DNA TGTGCCAGCAGTGAAAGGAGTAACTATGGCTACACCTTC.

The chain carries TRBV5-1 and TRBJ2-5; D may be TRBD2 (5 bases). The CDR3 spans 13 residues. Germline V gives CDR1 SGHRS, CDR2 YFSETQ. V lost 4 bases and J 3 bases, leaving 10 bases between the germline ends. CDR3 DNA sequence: TGCGCCAGCAGCAAGGAGGCGGAAGAGACCCAGTACTTC. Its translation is CASSKEAEETQYF.

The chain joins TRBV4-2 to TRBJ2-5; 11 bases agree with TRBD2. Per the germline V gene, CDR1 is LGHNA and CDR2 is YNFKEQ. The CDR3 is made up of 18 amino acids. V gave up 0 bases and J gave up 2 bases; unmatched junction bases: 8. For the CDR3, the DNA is TGTGCCAGCAGCCAAGAAGTCCCCGCTAGCGGGGGGCAAGAGACCCAGTACTTC. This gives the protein CASSQEVPASGGQETQYF.

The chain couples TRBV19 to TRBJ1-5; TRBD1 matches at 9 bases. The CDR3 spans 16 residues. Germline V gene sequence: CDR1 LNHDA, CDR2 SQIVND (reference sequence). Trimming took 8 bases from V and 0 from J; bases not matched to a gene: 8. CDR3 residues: CASRTGGPYSNQPQHF. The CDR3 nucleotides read TGTGCCAGTCGTACAGGGGGCCCCTATAGCAATCAGCCCCAGCATTTT.